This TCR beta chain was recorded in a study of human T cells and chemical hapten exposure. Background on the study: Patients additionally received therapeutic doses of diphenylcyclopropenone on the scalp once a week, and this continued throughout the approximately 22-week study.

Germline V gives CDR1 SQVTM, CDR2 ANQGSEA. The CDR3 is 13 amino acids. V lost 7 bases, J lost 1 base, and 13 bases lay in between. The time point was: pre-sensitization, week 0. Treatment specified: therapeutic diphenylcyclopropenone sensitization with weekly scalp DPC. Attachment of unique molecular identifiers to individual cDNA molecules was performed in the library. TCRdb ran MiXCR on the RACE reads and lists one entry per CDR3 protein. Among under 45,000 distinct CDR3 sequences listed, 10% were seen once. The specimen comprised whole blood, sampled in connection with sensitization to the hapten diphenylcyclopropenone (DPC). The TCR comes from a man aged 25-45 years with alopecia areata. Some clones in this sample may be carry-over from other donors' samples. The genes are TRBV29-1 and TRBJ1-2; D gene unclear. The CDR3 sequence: CSDAEADNYGYTF. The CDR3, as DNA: TGCAGCGATGCAGAAGCAGATAACTATGGCTACACCTTC.